The 12 T cell receptor beta chains below were found in one sample sequenced in a study of kidney transplant recipient with SARS-CoV-2 infection. Using its own MiXCR run on the reads, TCRdb lists one record per CDR3 protein. The sample records 200,000 to 300,000 distinct CDR3 sequences, roughly 26% being singletons. Here the sequenced sample was a blood sample, taken at baseline and around day 120 from a kidney transplant recipient. The receptors here all came from a male patient in his thirties who had COVID-19 and was a kidney transplant recipient. T cells may partly derive from the graft donor.

Concerning this clonotype itself: Since a much larger clone is just one base distant, this may be a read error. The V call is TRBV7-2, the J call TRBJ2-3; unclear D gene. The germline V gene encodes CDR1 SGHTA and CDR2 FQGNSA. CDR3 size: 15 residues. Trimming removed 6 bases from V and 1 base from J, with 14 bases in between. The CDR3 region is CASSQGRGGTDTQYF. The CDR3 nucleotides read TGTGCCAGCAGTCAAGGTCGTGGCGGCACAGATACGCAGTATTTT.

This clonotype was seen a few times. At one boundary the junction diverges from the germline segment, which might be a read error. The chain couples TRBV3-1 to TRBJ2-2; 7 bases agree with TRBD2. Germline CDR1 is LGHDT and CDR2 is YNNKEL (reference sequence). The CDR3 loop spans 16 amino acids. The CDR3 is CASNQSSGGFTGELFF. The CDR3 DNA reads TGTGCCAGCAACCAATCTAGCGGTGGTTTTACCGGGGAGCTGTTTTTT.

This clonotype was observed at least ten times. The CDR3: CASSRTFGYTF. The CDR3 nucleotides read TGTGCCAGCAGTCGGACGTTCGGCTACACCTTC. The chain has TRBV6-5 and TRBJ1-2; no firm D call. This CDR3 is built from 11 residues. CDR1 is MNHEY and CDR2 is SVGAGI in the germline V gene. V lost 5 bases, J lost 8 bases, and 9 bases lay in between.

Worth noting for this clonotype: It may be a read error: a sequence one base away is much more abundant. As the CDR3 is not closed by the conserved phenylalanine or tryptophan, this likely results from a read error. The V and J genes are TRBV9 and TRBJ1-1, with 7 bases fitting TRBD1. V lost 3 bases to trimming and J lost 0 bases; unmatched junction nucleotides: 5. The CDR3 has 15 residues. Germline V lookup: CDR1 SGDLS, CDR2 YYNGEE. The CDR3 DNA reads as TGTGCCAGCAGCGCCCAGGGACAGCTGAACACTGAAGCTTTCCTT. Translating it yields CASSAQGQLNTEAFL.

A word on this clonotype: A much larger clonotype is one base distant, so this may be a read error. Since no conserved phenylalanine or tryptophan closes the CDR3, a read error is the likely cause. This sequence joins TRBV20-1 and TRBJ1-5; D ambiguous. The CDR3 extends over 14 amino acids. CDR1 DFQATT and CDR2 SNEGSKA come from the germline V gene (reference sequence). The V gene lost 3 bases and the J gene lost 9 bases, with 18 bases spanning the gap. CDR3 protein: CSASRTEGHGPQHS. The CDR3 coding sequence is TGCAGTGCTAGTCGAACAGAGGGCCATGGGCCCCAGCATTCT.

This clonotype was seen ten or more times. The chain couples TRBV4-3 to TRBJ1-2; D gene uncertain. Germline-derived CDR1 and CDR2 are LGHNA and YSLEER. Trimming removed 5 bases from V and 4 bases from J, with 23 bases in between. The CDR3 is made up of 17 amino acids. The CDR3 DNA reads TGCGCCAGCAGCGGAACCCCAGGACGTCGAAAGACCTATGGCTACACCTTC. The encoded protein is CASSGTPGRRKTYGYTF.

This clonotype was counted at least ten times. The V call is TRBV20-1, the J call TRBJ2-2; TRBD2 aligns across 12 bases. Germline V gene data show CDR1 as DFQATT and CDR2 as SNEGSKA (reference sequence). Trimming removed 5 bases from V and 6 bases from J; junction bases left unmatched: 7. The length of the CDR3 is 15 residues. Here the CDR3 reads CSAGTSGSESGELFF. The CDR3, as DNA: TGCAGTGCTGGGACTAGCGGGTCGGAGTCCGGGGAGCTGTTTTTT.

This clonotype was recorded only once. This may come from a read error, since a much larger clone is one base off. The genes are TRBV3-1 and TRBJ2-2, with D possibly being TRBD2 (5 bases). CDR1 is LGHDT, CDR2 YNNKEL, per germline (reference sequence). The CDR3 consists of 18 residues. CDR3 coding DNA: TGTGCCAGCAGCGGAAAGCGTCCCATTTCAGGCTTGACCGGGGAGCGGTTTTTT. Translated, it gives CASSGKRPISGLTGERFF.

In its sample, this clonotype was seen many times. V is TRBV9 and J is TRBJ2-1; D is unclear. The CDR3 is 15 amino acids. Germline CDR1 reads SGDLS; CDR2 reads YYNGEE. V dropped 4 bases and J dropped 2 bases, with 13 bases sitting between them. CDR3 DNA sequence: TGTGCCAGCAGCCCGACACCACTTCCCTACAATGAGCAGTTCTTC. This translates into CASSPTPLPYNEQFF.

This clonotype was picked up one time. A single base separates this from a much larger clone, so it may be a read error. The chain couples TRBV12-3 or TRBV12-4 to TRBJ1-1; D is ambiguous. The CDR3 is made up of 13 amino acids. V dropped 2 bases and J dropped 6 bases, with 10 bases sitting between them. The CDR3 DNA reads TGTGCCAGCAGTTTATGGGTGGGCGCTGAAGCTTTCTTT. It specifies CASSLWVGAEAFF.

As concerns this clonotype: This CDR3 is missing its conserved last phenylalanine or tryptophan, likely due to a read error. This rearrangement joins TRBV5-4 to TRBJ1-2; D unresolved. Germline CDR1 reads SGHNT; CDR2 reads YYREEE (reference sequence). The V end was cut by 7 bases, the J end by 4 bases, with 23 bases between. CDR3 length: 16 amino acids. The CDR3 DNA reads as TGTGCCAGCGATTACGTCGTACCAGGAAAGACCTATGGCTACACCTCC. It translates to CASDYVVPGKTYGYTS.

This clonotype was recorded at least ten times. This chain connects TRBV6-2 or TRBV6-3 to TRBJ1-2, with D hard to call. The CDR3 has 17 residues. From germline, CDR1 is MNHEY and CDR2 SVGEGT. V dropped 5 bases and J dropped 4 bases, with 23 bases sitting between them. This CDR3 reads CASSVMTCIGKTYGYTF. CDR3 DNA sequence: TGTGCCAGCAGTGTAATGACCTGCATCGGAAAGACCTATGGCTACACCTTC.